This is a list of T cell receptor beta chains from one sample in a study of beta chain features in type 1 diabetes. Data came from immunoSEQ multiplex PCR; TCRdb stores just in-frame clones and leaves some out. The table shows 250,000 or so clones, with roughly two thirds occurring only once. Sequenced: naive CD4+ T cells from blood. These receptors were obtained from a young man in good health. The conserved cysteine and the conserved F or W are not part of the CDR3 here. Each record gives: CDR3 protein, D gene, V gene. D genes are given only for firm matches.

ASSERTRGANVLT,-,TRBV9
ASSVALLDDTGELF,-,TRBV9
ASKQENENEQY,-,TRBV5-1
ASSAGQGSGANVLT,TRBD1,TRBV9
ATSGPSGQGSENTEAF,TRBD1,TRBV15
ASSRSGAGTDTQY,TRBD2,TRBV4-1
ASSFAHGYT,-,TRBV28
ASSQPDYSGNTIY,-,TRBV23-1
ASSLMRSDTQY,-,TRBV7-9
ASSQFWVDNEQF,-,TRBV4-1
ALKIGLNTGELF,-,TRBV30
ASSSPRWGQENTGELF,TRBD1,TRBV13
ASSLPPGQTYEQY,TRBD1,TRBV5-1
ASSAGTGKNIQY,-,TRBV9
ASSPSSSEETQY,-,TRBV18
ASRQAGGNNNEQF,TRBD2,TRBV28
ASGSTGGAGYT,TRBD1,TRBV2
ASSLEESWDTEAF,-,TRBV13
ASRLDSNNEQF,-,TRBV6-5
ASSQGDRKGKYEQF,-,TRBV4-3
AWSVDGGRNEQF,TRBD2,TRBV30
ASSIRVLETQY,-,TRBV19
ASSPRQEYEAF,-,TRBV7-9
AWSPDWTRSYEQY,-,TRBV30
AWSVNTEAF,-,TRBV30
AWNRDEETQY,-,TRBV30
ASSQDYGVNTGELF,-,TRBV4-3
ASSLATGIDTQY,-,TRBV7-2
ASMKDRDYEQY,-,TRBV2
ASSLGRDTQY,-,TRBV5-1
ASTPGGGDTGELF,-,TRBV7-2
AWSGTNYGYT,-,TRBV30
ASSPGTYDHNEQF,-,TRBV4-3
ASSGPGQSTEAF,TRBD1,TRBV25-1
AWSESIGYEQY,-,TRBV30
SVVLGQPYEQY,TRBD1,TRBV29-1
ASSRLAGGPVGTDTQY,TRBD2,TRBV13
ATSDMAVYPNEQF,-,TRBV15
ASSWRGWADTQY,-,TRBV6-5
ATRRQGSRETQY,TRBD1,TRBV2
AWSEEWGDGYT,-,TRBV30
AWSPDSYQPQH,-,TRBV30
ASSLTGGSYNEQF,TRBD1,TRBV5-1
ASSPGQGVAF,TRBD1,TRBV2
AWSTNKNTEAF,-,TRBV30